The 16 T cell receptor beta chains below come from one sample, sequenced in a study of blood T cells in healthy people across ages. Primed by a sample-barcoded 5' primer and a J-beta primer mix, a second PCR proceeded for about 6 to 12 cycles. TCRdb independently ran MiXCR on the 5' RACE reads; one entry per CDR3 protein. The data hold hundreds of thousands of distinct CDR3 sequences, with approximately 30% observed a single time. The specimen sequenced was blood. Receptors were obtained from a woman older than 75 in good health.

For this clonotype: A much larger clone lies one base from this, so it may be a read error. The genes are TRBV20-1 and TRBJ2-1; 7 bases match TRBD1. The ends lost 7 bases at V and 9 bases at J; junction bases unmatched: 9. The CDR3 length is 12 residues. Germline V gene lookup returns CDR1 DFQATT and CDR2 SNEGSKA (reference sequence). DNA for the CDR3: TGCAGTGTTATACAGGGGTGTGGTGAGCAGTTCTTC. Translated, it gives CSVIQGCGEQFF.

J is TRBJ1-5 and V is TRBV6-1; tentative D call: TRBD1 (6 bases). From germline, CDR1 is MNHNS and CDR2 SASEGT. This CDR3 is 16 amino acids long. The V and J ends lost 4 bases and 3 bases respectively, with 16 bases between them. The CDR3: CASSVLLQGHNQPQHF. CDR3 nucleotide sequence: TGTGCCAGCAGTGTTCTCTTACAGGGTCACAATCAGCCCCAGCATTTT.

V is TRBV20-1 and J is TRBJ2-1; TRBD2 agrees at 8 bases. Germline CDR1 DFQATT, CDR2 SNEGSKA (reference sequence). This CDR3 is 14 amino acids long. The V segment lost 4 bases and the J segment 6 bases; nucleotides outside the gene matches: 8. As DNA, the CDR3 is TGCAGTGCTAAGGGGCTAGCGGGTTTCAATGAGCAGTTCTTC. This sequence encodes CSAKGLAGFNEQFF.

The chain links TRBV6-5 to TRBJ2-6; D unresolved. V was trimmed by 2 bases and J by 4 bases, leaving 6 bases between them. Per germline, CDR1 MNHEY and CDR2 SVGAGI. This CDR3 spans 14 amino acids. CDR3 nucleotides: TGTGCCAGCAGTTACGCGGCAGGGGCCAACGTCCTGACTTTC. Translating gives CASSYAAGANVLTF.

This clonotype was detected a few times. The rearrangement uses TRBV7-8 and TRBJ1-3, with a weak D call TRBD1 (5 bases). In germline, CDR1 is SGHVS, CDR2 FQNEAQ. V was shortened by 5 bases and J by 2 bases, with 13 bases between the two germline ends. The CDR3 contains 15 residues. CDR3 sequence: CASSPTQGTGNTIYF. The CDR3 DNA is TGTGCCAGCAGCCCCACCCAGGGAACTGGAAACACCATATATTTT.

This chain's CDR3 is CASSLELVRGVNNSPLHF. The CDR3 DNA is TGTGCCAGCAGCTTGGAATTGGTCAGGGGAGTGAATAATTCACCCCTCCACTTT. The chain is built from TRBV5-4 and TRBJ1-6, with D tentatively TRBD1 (6 bases). The CDR3 contains 18 residues. Looked up from germline, CDR1 is SGHNT and CDR2 is YYREEE (reference sequence). With 0 bases removed from V and 5 bases from J, the gap between germline ends came to 18 bases.

This clonotype was detected many times. This rearrangement joins TRBV5-1 to TRBJ1-1; D not resolved. The CDR3 has 19 amino acids. V shed 0 bases and J shed 0 bases, with 21 bases lying between them. Germline CDR1 is SGHRS and CDR2 is YFSETQ. DNA of the CDR3: TGCGCCAGCAGCTTGGGGTCCCGAGCCCATAAGCTAATGAACACTGAAGCTTTCTTT. It is translated as CASSLGSRAHKLMNTEAFF.

This clonotype was seen many times. The chain combines TRBV5-4 with TRBJ2-3; TRBD2 matches at 8 bases. The trim removed 4 bases at V and 3 bases at J, leaving 4 bases unmatched. The CDR3 has 14 amino acids. Germline V gene data show CDR1 as SGHNT and CDR2 as YYREEE (reference sequence). This CDR3 is CASSQIAGTDTQYF. The CDR3 DNA sequence: TGTGCCAGCAGCCAGATAGCGGGGACAGATACGCAGTATTTT.

The chain has TRBV7-9 and TRBJ2-5; 7 bases are a match to TRBD2. The CDR3 runs 14 residues. Trimming took 4 bases from V and 5 from J; bases not matched to a gene: 7. Germline V gene sequence: CDR1 SEHNR, CDR2 FQNEAQ (reference sequence). As DNA, the CDR3 is TGTGCCAGCAGCTCAAGTAGCGGGTGGGAGACCCAGTACTTC. Its translation is CASSSSSGWETQYF.

As to this clonotype: A much larger clone lies one base from this, so it may be a read error. V usage is TRBV2 and J usage is TRBJ2-5; 11 bases are shared with TRBD2. CDR3 size: 14 residues. The junction had 9 bases not matched to a gene; V was cut back by 4 bases and J by 11 bases. Germline V gene data show CDR1 as SNHLY and CDR2 as FYNNEI. CDR3 in DNA: TGTGCCAGCAGTGTGGGACTAGCGGCGAATGAGCAGTACTTC. Translating gives CASSVGLAANEQYF.

Many counts were recorded for this clonotype. The gene calls are TRBV5-1 and TRBJ1-4; tentative D call: TRBD1 (5 bases). This CDR3 is 14 amino acids long. Germline assignment: CDR1 SGHRS and CDR2 YFSETQ. Trimming took 2 bases from V and 6 from J, leaving 11 bases between them. The CDR3, as DNA: TGCGCCAGCAGCTTCGGGGACCGCGATGAAAAACTGTTTTTT. Translation: CASSFGDRDEKLFF.

This clonotype was picked up many times. The chain recombines TRBV6-5 with TRBJ2-7, with 10 bases matching TRBD2. Losses at the gene ends were 5 bases for V and 1 base for J; bases not matched to a gene: 5. The length of the CDR3 is 15 residues. Germline V gene lookup returns CDR1 MNHEY and CDR2 SVGAGI. CDR3: CASSGSGGFSYEQYF. DNA for the CDR3: TGTGCCAGCAGTGGTAGCGGGGGGTTTTCCTACGAGCAGTACTTC.

This rearrangement joins TRBV20-1 to TRBJ2-1; 12 bases match TRBD2. The junction had 6 bases not matched to a gene; V was cut back by 6 bases and J by 9 bases. Germline V gene data show CDR1 as DFQATT and CDR2 as SNEGSKA (reference sequence). The CDR3 consists of 13 residues. CDR3 residues: CSAPGLAGGEQFF. The CDR3, as DNA: TGCAGTGCCCCGGGACTAGCGGGCGGTGAGCAGTTCTTC.

V is TRBV19 and J is TRBJ2-3; the D call may be TRBD1 or TRBD2 (6 bases each). V lost 4 bases and J lost 3, with 20 bases in between. Germline V lookup: CDR1 LNHDA, CDR2 SQIVND (reference sequence). The CDR3 runs to 17 residues. The CDR3 is CASSTIGGGYTTDTQYF. In DNA form, the CDR3 reads TGTGCCAGTAGTACAATCGGAGGGGGATATACAACAGATACGCAGTATTTT.

Turning to this clonotype: Since a much larger clone is just one base distant, this may be a read error. This chain uses TRBV9 with TRBJ2-1, with D hard to call. V was pared by 4 bases and J by 10 bases, with 24 bases between. This CDR3 contains 16 residues. Per germline, CDR1 SGDLS and CDR2 YYNGEE. CDR3 loop: CASSPSPSRLTYEQFF. The CDR3 DNA reads TGTGCCAGCAGCCCGTCCCCTTCGAGGCTTACCTACGAGCAGTTCTTC.

This clonotype showed up many times. The V gene is TRBV20-1, the J gene TRBJ1-2; unclear D gene. Trimming removed 5 bases at V and 0 bases at J, with 16 bases between. CDR3 length: 15 amino acids. Germline CDR1 DFQATT, CDR2 SNEGSKA (reference sequence). CDR3 in DNA: TGCAGTGCTCTACCGGAAGGTATAGCTAACTATGGCTACACCTTC. Its protein is CSALPEGIANYGYTF.